These 11 T cell receptor beta chains came from one sample sequenced in a study of OX40 agonist ivuxolimab in advanced cancers. The protocol was immunoSEQ multiplex PCR, while the TCRdb copy is restricted to in-frame clones and leaves out a portion. The table shows about 73,000 clones, with about 91% occurring only once. Sequencing used CD4+ or CD8+ T cells sorted from blood, obtained in a trial of the OX40 agonist ivuxolimab. The receptors here all came from an adult with an advanced solid tumor such as melanoma, head and neck, liver or kidney cancer.

The chain joins TRBV27 to TRBJ2-1, with TRBD2 identical over 7 bases. The junction had 15 bases not matched to a gene; V was cut back by 0 bases and J by 4 bases. Germline V gene lookup returns CDR1 MNHEY and CDR2 SMNVEV (reference sequence). The CDR3 sequence is 19 residues long. CDR3 DNA sequence: TGTGCCAGCAGTTTATCATCCCCGACTGGCGGGAGAGGGTACAATGAGCAGTTCTTC. Amino acids: CASSLSSPTGGRGYNEQFF.

This chain joins TRBV5-1 and TRBJ2-5; 9 nucleotides match TRBD1. The ends lost 5 bases at V and 2 bases at J; junction bases unmatched: 4. Germline lookup yields CDR1 SGHRS and CDR2 YFSETQ. The CDR3 totals 14 residues. The CDR3 DNA reads TGCGCCAGCAGACCGGGACAGGGTCAAGAGACCCAGTACTTC. It specifies CASRPGQGQETQYF.

The V and J genes are TRBV10-2 and TRBJ2-3; 10 bases are a match to TRBD2. The CDR3 has 14 residues. Trimming at V came to 5 bases and at J to 4 bases, leaving 3 bases not matched to a gene. Germline V gene sequence: CDR1 WSHSY, CDR2 SAAADI. In DNA form, the CDR3 reads TGCGCCAGCAGTATAGCGGGGGGTTCAGATACGCAGTATTTT. Amino acid sequence: CASSIAGGSDTQYF.

The V gene is TRBV2, the J gene TRBJ2-1, with 9 bases matching TRBD1. The CDR3 spans 14 residues. The ends lost 6 bases at V and 3 bases at J; junction bases unmatched: 3. Germline assignment: CDR1 SNHLY and CDR2 FYNNEI. The CDR3 here is CASRDRGDYNEQFF. In DNA form, the CDR3 reads TGTGCCAGCAGAGACAGGGGGGACTACAATGAGCAGTTCTTC.

The chain is built from TRBV14 and TRBJ2-2; TRBD1 matches at 9 bases. The germline gives CDR1 SGHDN, CDR2 FVKESK. CDR3 length: 14 residues. Losses at the gene ends were 6 bases for V and 4 bases for J; bases not matched to a gene: 3. CDR3 DNA sequence: TGTGCCAGCAGGCGGACAGGGGTCACCGGGGAGCTGTTTTTT. Amino acids: CASRRTGVTGELFF.

The rearrangement joins TRBV29-1 to TRBJ2-7; D remains unclear. CDR3 length: 11 amino acids. Trimming cost V 1 base and J 3 bases, with 4 bases left between them. Looked up from germline, CDR1 is SQVTM and CDR2 is ANQGSEA. CDR3 amino acids: CSVEGGYEQYF. The CDR3 bases are TGCAGCGTTGAAGGCGGCTACGAGCAGTACTTC.

This chain links TRBV19 with TRBJ1-4; 10 positions agree with TRBD1. Losses at the gene ends were 5 bases for V and 4 bases for J; bases not matched to a gene: 10. The germline V gene encodes CDR1 LNHDA and CDR2 SQIVND (reference sequence). The CDR3 length is 17 residues. The CDR3 loop reads CASSSPGQGTLNEKLFF. The DNA of the CDR3 is TGTGCCAGTAGTTCCCCGGGACAGGGGACCCTTAATGAAAAACTGTTTTTT.

The chain combines TRBV11-3 with TRBJ1-1; tentatively, D is TRBD1 (5 bases). The CDR3 is 15 amino acids. The germline V gene has CDR1 SGHNT and CDR2 YENEEA. V was clipped by 0 bases and J by 3 bases, with 11 bases between them. The CDR3 reads CASSLDDRGYTEAFF. The CDR3 DNA reads as TGTGCCAGCAGCTTAGACGACAGAGGATACACTGAAGCTTTCTTT.

The count of this clone is one. This chain connects TRBV11-1 to TRBJ2-7, with D perhaps TRBD1 (6 bases). Germline CDR1 and CDR2: SGHAT and FQDESV (reference sequence). With 4 bases removed from V and 0 bases from J, the gap between germline ends came to 16 bases. The CDR3 is 16 residues long. The chain's CDR3 is CASSSSGAPRSYEQYF. CDR3 bases: TGTGCCAGCAGCTCATCAGGGGCCCCCCGCTCCTACGAGCAGTACTTC. Variable domain in full (rest from reference TRBV11-1 and TRBJ2-7): EAEVAQSPRYKITEKSQAVAFWCDPISGHATLYWYRQILGQGPELLVQFQDESVVDDSQLPKDRFSAERLKGVDSTLKIQPAELGDSAMYLCASSSSGAPRSYEQYFGPGTRLTVT.

The chain uses TRBV29-1 and TRBJ2-1; TRBD2 agrees at 10 bases. The germline gives CDR1 SQVTM, CDR2 ANQGSEA. This CDR3 is built from 15 residues. V was clipped by 4 bases and J by 9 bases; unmatched bases: 12. The DNA of the CDR3 is TGCAGCGTTGTCACGTTTGGTAGCGGGAGGTCTGAGCAGTTCTTC. It codes for CSVVTFGSGRSEQFF.

This clone is a singleton in its sample. The V gene is TRBV13, the J gene TRBJ1-1, with unresolved D. Germline values: CDR1 PRHDT, CDR2 FYEKMQ (reference sequence). The CDR3 runs 12 residues. Trimming removed 6 bases from V and 5 bases from J, with 10 bases in between. The CDR3 loop reads CASRSGRTEAFF. In DNA form, the CDR3 reads TGTGCCAGCAGATCCGGACGGACTGAAGCTTTCTTT.